Presented here are 5 T cell receptor beta chains from one specimen sequenced in a study of shared clonotypes between healthy human individuals. TCRdb keeps only in-frame clones here, not all; method: immunoSEQ multiplex PCR. The data show roughly 2.5 million clones, roughly 92% seen once. Sequenced input: naive CD4+ T cells sorted from blood. Subset in this sample: CD45RA+ positively selected. The origin of the receptors is a young man in good health.

This clone appeared once. The J gene is TRBJ2-5, the V gene TRBV5-1; D is perhaps TRBD2 (6 bases). The germline gives CDR1 SGHRS, CDR2 YFSETQ. The length of the CDR3 is 14 residues. V was shortened by 4 bases and J by 5 bases, with 15 bases between the two germline ends. The CDR3 protein is CASSGGTRDETQYF. The DNA for the CDR3 is TGCGCCAGCAGCGGCGGGACCCGAGACGAGACCCAGTACTTC. Combining the CDR3 with reference TRBV5-1 and TRBJ2-5 gives the whole variable domain KAGVTQTPRYLIKTRGQQVTLSCSPISGHRSVSWYQQTPGQGLQFLFEYFSETQRNKGNFPGRFSGRQFSNSRSEMNVSTLELGDSALYLCASSGGTRDETQYFGPGTRLLVL.

The table lists this clone with a count of one. This chain joins TRBV10-3 and TRBJ2-6, with 9 bases identical to TRBD1. CDR1 ENHRY and CDR2 SYGVKD come from the germline V gene. V was pared by 7 bases and J by 0 bases, with 7 bases of the junction left unmatched. The CDR3 loop spans 17 amino acids. DNA for the CDR3: TGTGCCATCAAACTGGGGACAGGGAGCTCTGGGGCCAACGTCCTGACTTTC. Translation: CAIKLGTGSSGANVLTF.

This clone was observed a handful of times. This same CDR3 is encoded by further DNA sequences in the sample. J is TRBJ1-6 and V is TRBV28; D unresolved. This CDR3 has 14 amino acids. The V and J ends lost 2 bases and 5 bases respectively, with 7 bases between them. Germline values: CDR1 MDHEN, CDR2 SYDVKM. The CDR3 nucleotides read TGTGCCAGCAGTTTAGGGCAGGATAATTCACCCCTCCACTTT. Its translation is CASSLGQDNSPLHF.

This clone has a single count. This chain uses TRBV19 with TRBJ1-2, with 7 bases aligning to TRBD1. The CDR3 contains 15 residues. V shed 4 bases and J 0 bases; nucleotides not matched to a gene: 5. Germline CDR1 reads LNHDA; CDR2 reads SQIVND (reference sequence). This CDR3 is CASSTRQGANYGYTF. CDR3 nucleotide sequence: TGTGCCAGTAGTACCCGACAGGGAGCTAACTATGGCTACACCTTC.

With respect to this clone: Other DNA sequences in the same sample also yield this CDR3. This chain connects TRBV6-5 to TRBJ2-7; 10 bases match TRBD1. Trimming at V came to 2 bases and at J to 0 bases, leaving 1 base not matched to a gene. From germline, CDR1 is MNHEY and CDR2 SVGAGI. This CDR3 has 15 residues. The CDR3 DNA reads TGTGCCAGCAGTTACCGGACAGGGGGCTCCTACGAGCAGTACTTC. This codes for CASSYRTGGSYEQYF.